The rows below give T cell receptor beta chains drawn from one sample of a study of T cell responses to AZD1222 COVID-19 vaccine. Sequencing used immunoSEQ multiplex PCR; TCRdb keeps in-frame clones, though not all of them. The data show about 100,000 clones, with 75% to 90% seen just once and about 4.5% held by the top ten. Sequenced here: peripheral blood, sampled on day 0 of AZD1222 vaccination. Source of these receptors: an adult in good health. Both conserved end residues are part of each CDR3. D genes are given only for firm matches. Not all rows give a size; the values are once, few, many and, for expanded clones, a class.

TRBJ2-1,TRBV9,TRBD2,NA,TGTGCCAGCAGCGTAGCTCGGACTAGCGTCCACAATGAGCAGTTCTTC,CASSVARTSVHNEQFF
TRBJ2-2,TRBV7-3,TRBD2,NA,TGTGCCAGCAGCTTCTCCCGCCTTGCGGGAGGCGGGGAGCTGTTTTTT,CASSFSRLAGGGELFF
TRBJ1-1,TRBV6-5,NA,NA,TGTGCCAGCAGCAGGGACATGAACACTGAAGCTTTCTTC,CASSRDMNTEAFF
TRBJ2-7,TRBV9,NA,NA,TGTGCCAGCAGCCCTAGGCCCCTCGGCGAGCAGTACTTC,CASSPRPLGEQYF
TRBJ2-7,TRBV6-2/TRBV6-3,TRBD2,NA,TGTGCCAGCACCCCGGGGACTAACTCCTACGAGCAGTACTTC,CASTPGTNSYEQYF
TRBJ2-1,TRBV5-6,NA,NA,TGTGCCAGCAGCTTGCTTTCGAGTATTAAGTTCTTC,CASSLLSSIKFF
TRBJ2-1,TRBV7-2,NA,once,TGTGCCAGCACGTTTAAACCGGGGGTCGGTGAGCAGTTCTTC,CASTFKPGVGEQFF
TRBJ2-3,TRBV2,TRBD2,NA,TGTGCCAGCAGCGAGACTAGCGGGGGGTGGGATACGCAGTATTTT,CASSETSGGWDTQYF
TRBJ2-3,TRBV5-1,NA,NA,TGCGCCAGCAGCTTGGCTAGTCCTGCAGATACGCAGTATTTT,CASSLASPADTQYF
TRBJ1-1,TRBV15,NA,once,TGTGCCACCAGCAGAGATCTCCCTGCAAGCACTGAAGCTTTCTTT,CATSRDLPASTEAFF
TRBJ2-7,TRBV19,NA,medium-sized,TGTGCCAGTAGTATAACTAGTTCGGCGTCCTACGAGCAGTACTTC,CASSITSSASYEQYF
TRBJ2-5,TRBV5-1,NA,once,TGCGCCAGCAGCCCTCGTGGGACTTTGGGTCAAGAGACCCAGTACTTC,CASSPRGTLGQETQYF
TRBJ1-1,TRBV6-5,TRBD1,NA,TGTGCCAGCAGATCGAGGACAGGTCTTGCAGAAGCTTTCTTT,CASRSRTGLAEAFF
TRBJ1-4,TRBV18,TRBD1,NA,TGTGCCAGCTCACCTCGCAGGGGGCAAGAAAAACTGTTTTTT,CASSPRRGQEKLFF
TRBJ2-1,TRBV6-5,TRBD1,NA,TGTGCCAGCCGAATGGGACAGGGGAGCCCCAATGAGCAGTTCTTC,CASRMGQGSPNEQFF
TRBJ1-1,TRBV19,TRBD1,NA,TGTGCCAGTCGTGCTGGCAGGGGGCACACTGAAGCTTTCTTT,CASRAGRGHTEAFF
TRBJ1-6,TRBV30,NA,NA,TGTGCCTGGAGTGTTTTCAGGACAGATAATTCACCCCTCCACTTT,CAWSVFRTDNSPLHF
TRBJ1-5,TRBV30,TRBD1,once,TGTGCCTGGAGTATGACAGACAGGGGCGGACAGCCCCAGCATTTT,CAWSMTDRGGQPQHF
TRBJ2-7,TRBV4-3,NA,NA,TGCGCCAGCAGCCAAGATCTGCTGGCATACGAGCAGTACTTC,CASSQDLLAYEQYF
TRBJ1-3,TRBV9,TRBD1,NA,TGTGCCAGCAGCACCTGGGACAGACGCTCTGGAAACACCATATATTTT,CASSTWDRRSGNTIYF
TRBJ1-1,TRBV14,NA,NA,TGTGCCAGCAGCCAAGAAGGGCAGGGTTACACTGAAGCTTTCTTT,CASSQEGQGYTEAFF
TRBJ1-3,TRBV9,NA,NA,TGTGCCAGCAGCGTAAACACTGGAAACACCATATATTTT,CASSVNTGNTIYF
TRBJ1-5,TRBV5-6,TRBD1,NA,TGTGCCAGCAGCTCACCGACAGGGGCGAAGCCCCAGCATTTT,CASSSPTGAKPQHF
TRBJ1-5,TRBV9,TRBD1,few,TGTGCCAGCAGCGACTCCCGGGACAGTGGGTTCCTTGGCAATCAGCCCCAGCATTTT,CASSDSRDSGFLGNQPQHF
TRBJ2-5,TRBV6-5,NA,NA,TGTGCCAGCAGACTAGATCAGGTCCAAGAGACCCAGTACTTC,CASRLDQVQETQYF
TRBJ1-2,TRBV7-2,NA,NA,TGTGCCAGCAGCTCGCCGGGACGGAGGGACTATGGCTACACCTTC,CASSSPGRRDYGYTF
TRBJ1-1,TRBV30,NA,NA,TGTGCCTGGAGTGTATGGGGGAGTGCGGCGAACACTGAAGCTTTCTTT,CAWSVWGSAANTEAFF
TRBJ2-7,TRBV25-1,NA,NA,TGTGCCAGCAGTGGGGGCTACGAGCAGTACTTC,CASSGGYEQYF
TRBJ1-1,TRBV15,NA,NA,TGTGCCACCAGCCTACTCGGGGCTGAAGCTTTCTTT,CATSLLGAEAFF
TRBJ1-1,TRBV9,NA,NA,TGTGCCAGCAGCGTAGGCGACACTGAAGCTTTCTTT,CASSVGDTEAFF
TRBJ2-5,TRBV29-1,NA,NA,TGCAGCGTTCAACTAGCTAGTCAAGAGACCCAGTACTTC,CSVQLASQETQYF
TRBJ1-3,TRBV5-8,NA,NA,TGTGCCAGCAGCTTAAACCGAAACACCATATATTTT,CASSLNRNTIYF
TRBJ1-3,TRBV29-1,NA,NA,TGCAGCGTGACAGTCTCTGGAAACACCATATATTTT,CSVTVSGNTIYF
TRBJ2-5,TRBV19,NA,NA,TGTGCCAGTACGTTTCGGGACAAGGGAAAAGAGACCCAGTACTTC,CASTFRDKGKETQYF
TRBJ1-4,TRBV5-1,TRBD1,NA,TGCGCCAGCAGCTTGAGCGGGACAGACGAAAAACTGTTTTTT,CASSLSGTDEKLFF
TRBJ2-3,TRBV3-1/TRBV3-2,NA,NA,TGTGCCAGCAGCCAAGAGCTAGCTACAGATACGCAGTATTTT,CASSQELATDTQYF
TRBJ1-2,TRBV7-6,NA,NA,TGTGCCAGCAGCTTAAATCGGGACGGCACCCGACCCACACATGGCTACACCTTC,CASSLNRDGTRPTHGYTF
TRBJ1-5,TRBV5-1,TRBD1,NA,TGCGCCAGCAGCTTGGCCCCAGGGGGCAGGGATCAGCCCCAGCATTTT,CASSLAPGGRDQPQHF
TRBJ2-3,TRBV9,TRBD1,NA,TGTGCCAGCAGCATCACCGGGACAGGGAGAGATACGCAGTATTTT,CASSITGTGRDTQYF
TRBJ2-3,TRBV4-1,NA,NA,TGCGCCAGCAGCCAAGTTTTCGGGGGCGCCGGCACCACAGATACGCAGTATTTT,CASSQVFGGAGTTDTQYF
TRBJ1-5,TRBV30,NA,few,TGTGCCTGGATTGAGCGGAGCAATCAGCCCCAGCATTTT,CAWIERSNQPQHF
TRBJ2-7,TRBV6-5,TRBD2,NA,TGTGCCAGCAGGACTAGCGGGAGTATACACGAGCAGTACTTC,CASRTSGSIHEQYF
TRBJ1-2,TRBV11-2,NA,NA,TGTGCCAGCAGACGAGGAAACGGACGGGACTATGGCTACACCTTC,CASRRGNGRDYGYTF
TRBJ1-1,TRBV6-2/TRBV6-3,NA,NA,TGTGCCAGCAGTTACTCGGTCAGGGGCGGGTTTGGTGAAGCTTTCTTT,CASSYSVRGGFGEAFF
TRBJ1-2,TRBV28,TRBD1,few,TGTGCCAGCAGTCCCCCGGGACAGGGAAAAACCTTC,CASSPPGQGKTF